This TCR beta chain appears in the sequencing data of a study of T cells after yellow fever vaccination. Overall study results and limits: Although most clonotypes did not, a small share appeared in both CD4 and CD8 compartments. The secondary response showed a weaker magnitude and a faster peak, day 5 versus 15. Any FACS-sorted repertoire could hold abundant clonotypes that contaminate it from the bulk population.

Remarks on this clonotype: Its antigen remains unknown.

CDR3 size: 14 residues. Trimming stripped 1 base from V and 10 bases from J, with 14 bases between. Synthesis of TCR cDNA relied on 5'RACE template switching, which attached a universal primer site and UMIs. TCRdb re-analysed the 5' RACE reads in MiXCR, keeping a single row per CDR3 protein. The table records under 550,000 distinct CDR3 sequences, 21% of them present only once. The input for sequencing was PBMCs, taken approximately 22 days after the first yellow fever vaccination. This clonotype was sampled from a man aged 18 to 29 who received the YFV17D yellow fever vaccine. The V gene is TRBV12-3 or TRBV12-4, the J gene TRBJ2-1; D not resolved. CDR3 nucleotides: TGTGCCAGCAGTTTAGAATTGTCTTGGGTAGAGCAGTTCTTC. Translating gives CASSLELSWVEQFF.